The 27 T cell receptor beta chains below come from one sample, sequenced in a study of T cell responses to AZD1222 COVID-19 vaccine. The table came from immunoSEQ multiplex PCR; TCRdb's copy has only in-frame clones and leaves some out. Counted here are roughly 260,000 clones, just over 90% occurring once; the ten biggest clones make up less than 0.6%. The starting material was peripheral blood, obtained on day 0 of AZD1222 vaccination. Every receptor here comes from an adult in good health.

The chain has TRBV7-2 and TRBJ1-4, with a possible D match to TRBD1 (6 bases). Trimming removed 2 bases at V and 5 bases at J, with 9 bases between. Germline loops: CDR1 SGHTA, CDR2 FQGNSA. The CDR3 contains 14 residues. CDR3 DNA: TGTGCCAGCAGCTTATGGCAGGGGAATGAAAAACTGTTTTTT. As protein: CASSLWQGNEKLFF.

This chain connects TRBV20-1 to TRBJ1-2; unclear D gene. The CDR3 has 9 residues. The V end was cut by 1 base, the J end by 14 bases, with 8 bases between. Germline values: CDR1 DFQATT, CDR2 SNEGSKA (reference sequence). The CDR3 coding sequence is TGCAGTGCTAGAGTGGGAGGTACCTTC. Translation gives CSARVGGTF.

A single count supports this clone. V and J are TRBV4-3 and TRBJ2-7, with 7 bases lining up with TRBD2. Germline CDR1 and CDR2: LGHNA and YSLEER. This CDR3 contains 14 residues. V lost 0 bases and J lost 4; bases outside the gene matches: 3. The CDR3 nucleotides are TGCGCCAGCAGCCAAGATCGCGGGGGATACGAGCAGTACTTC. The encoded protein is CASSQDRGGYEQYF.

This clone appeared a few times. The V gene is TRBV28, the J gene TRBJ1-1; D may be TRBD1 (6 bases). Germline V gives CDR1 MDHEN, CDR2 SYDVKM. Deletions cut 7 bases from V and 1 base from J, with 13 bases between. This CDR3 is built from 14 residues. This CDR3 is CASTWGAKNTEAFF. The DNA for the CDR3 is TGTGCCAGCACCTGGGGGGCAAAGAACACTGAAGCTTTCTTT.

J is TRBJ1-2 and V is TRBV7-2; TRBD1 agrees at 7 bases. CDR1 and CDR2 from the germline V gene are SGHTA and FQGNSA. After removal of 5 bases from V and 9 bases from J, the junction contained 3 bases not matched to a gene. This CDR3 is built from 11 residues. The CDR3 nucleotides read TGTGCCAGCAGCCCGGGACAGCGCTACACCTTC. Translation gives CASSPGQRYTF.

V is TRBV19 and J is TRBJ1-5; D is undetermined. The V gene's germline CDR1 is LNHDA and CDR2 SQIVND (reference sequence). The CDR3 extends over 13 amino acids. V was cut by 6 bases and J by 6 bases, with 12 bases left in between. The CDR3 bases are TGTGCCAGTAGAAGTATGTTTGGTCAGCCCCAGCATTTT. It is translated as CASRSMFGQPQHF.

The genes are TRBV13 and TRBJ2-1; 11 bases match TRBD1. Per germline, CDR1 PRHDT and CDR2 FYEKMQ (reference sequence). The CDR3 is 14 amino acids. V dropped 6 bases and J dropped 9; count of bases not matched to a gene: 7. The CDR3 sequence: CASSLDRGHSEQFF. CDR3 bases: TGTGCCAGCAGTCTGGACAGGGGGCATAGTGAGCAGTTCTTC.

This sequence joins TRBV28 and TRBJ1-2; D is possibly TRBD1 (5 bases). Trimming removed 5 bases at V and 5 bases at J, with 15 bases between. The CDR3 runs to 14 residues. Germline CDR1 MDHEN, CDR2 SYDVKM. CDR3 nucleotide sequence: TGTGCCAGCAGTCCGCCCGTGGGGGGATATGGCTACACCTTC. Translation: CASSPPVGGYGYTF.

This rearrangement joins TRBV29-1 to TRBJ2-7, with D perhaps TRBD1 (6 bases). The germline V gene encodes CDR1 SQVTM and CDR2 ANQGSEA. The CDR3 length is 14 residues. Trimming pared 5 bases from V and 6 bases from J, leaving 20 bases between. The CDR3 DNA is TGCAGCGTTTTGCCGGGTTCCAGAGGGGGCGAGCAGTACTTC. Translated: CSVLPGSRGGEQYF.

The genes are TRBV24-1 and TRBJ2-2; D uncertain. Trimming removed 2 bases from V and 7 bases from J, with 10 bases in between. Germline CDR1 and CDR2: KGHDR and SFDVKD. The CDR3 totals 14 residues. The CDR3 coding sequence is TGTGCCACCAGTGATTCGTCCCGGATCGGGGAGCTGTTTTTT. Amino acids: CATSDSSRIGELFF.

This chain links TRBV10-3 with TRBJ2-7, with D tentatively TRBD1 (5 bases). V was shortened by 10 bases and J by 6 bases, with 16 bases between the two germline ends. The CDR3 length is 12 residues. CDR1 and CDR2 from the germline V gene are ENHRY and SYGVKD. The DNA of the CDR3 is TGTGCCACCTCAGTGAACAGGTTCGAGCAGTACTTC. Protein sequence: CATSVNRFEQYF.

This sequence joins TRBV19 and TRBJ1-3; D perhaps matches TRBD1 (5 bases). This CDR3 spans 16 amino acids. V lost 3 bases to trimming and J lost 0 bases, with 12 bases between them. Germline loops: CDR1 LNHDA, CDR2 SQIVND (reference sequence). DNA of the CDR3: TGTGCCAGTAGTATCAGGGCAGGGATCTCTGGAAACACCATATATTTT. Encoded protein: CASSIRAGISGNTIYF.

V and J are TRBV6-1 and TRBJ2-7, with D possibly TRBD2 on 5 matching bases. Germline-derived CDR1 and CDR2 are MNHNS and SASEGT. CDR3 length: 15 residues. Trimming pared 0 bases from V and 0 bases from J, leaving 9 bases between. The CDR3 DNA is TGTGCCAGCAGTGAAGCGTCGGGAAACTCCTACGAGCAGTACTTC. It is translated as CASSEASGNSYEQYF.

This chain uses TRBV9 with TRBJ1-3; a weak D match, TRBD1 (5 bases). The CDR3 totals 16 residues. Trimming removed 4 bases at V and 0 bases at J, with 14 bases between. CDR1 and CDR2 (germline): SGDLS, YYNGEE. The CDR3 DNA sequence: TGTGCCAGCAGCTCCCCCAGGGAAAGCTCTGGAAACACCATATATTTT. Translating it yields CASSSPRESSGNTIYF. Variable domain in full (rest from reference TRBV9 and TRBJ1-3): DSGVTQTPKHLITATGQRVTLRCSPRSGDLSVYWYQQSLDQGLQFLIQYYNGEERAKGNILERFSAQQFPDLHSELNLSSLELGDSALYFCASSSPRESSGNTIYFGEGSWLTVV.

CDR3 amino acids: CASSQGTGRFGQPQHF. The CDR3 DNA reads TGCGCCAGCAGCCAAGGAACAGGTCGATTCGGTCAGCCCCAGCATTTT. V gene TRBV4-1 combines with J gene TRBJ1-5, with D possibly TRBD1 on 5 matching bases. This CDR3 region has 16 residues. Between the trimmed V and J ends, which lost 1 base and 6 bases, there was a span of 16 bases. Germline-derived CDR1 and CDR2 are MGHRA and YSYEKL.

V is TRBV18 and J is TRBJ1-3; a weak D match, TRBD1 (5 bases). This CDR3 has 13 amino acids. Trimming pared 3 bases from V and 4 bases from J, leaving 7 bases between. The V gene's germline CDR1 is KGHSH and CDR2 LQKENI. CDR3 protein: CASSPTEGNTIYF. CDR3 bases: TGTGCCAGCTCACCGACAGAAGGAAACACCATATATTTT.

The chain employs TRBV5-8 and TRBJ2-3; TRBD2 aligns across 11 bases. The V gene end was trimmed by 4 bases and the J gene end by 1 base; junction bases not matched to a gene: 8. The CDR3 sequence is 17 residues long. The germline CDR1 and CDR2 sequences are SGHTS and YDEGEE. CDR3: CASSPYALAGGTDTQYF. The DNA of the CDR3 is TGTGCCAGCAGCCCCTACGCACTAGCGGGGGGCACAGATACGCAGTATTTT.

The gene calls are TRBV29-1 and TRBJ2-1, with D possibly TRBD2 on 5 matching bases. The ends were cut back, 7 bases at V and 0 bases at J, with 13 bases in the middle. Germline V gives CDR1 SQVTM, CDR2 ANQGSEA. This CDR3 contains 14 residues. CDR3 region: CSASLGSSYNEQFF. In DNA, the CDR3 is TGCAGCGCCTCCCTGGGGAGCTCCTACAATGAGCAGTTCTTC.

The chain couples TRBV5-6 to TRBJ2-7, with TRBD1 matching 9 bases. Germline CDR1 is SGHDT and CDR2 is YYEEEE. The CDR3 is made up of 14 amino acids. Unmatched junction bases numbered 7, after V lost 4 bases and J lost 5 bases. CDR3: CASSLNRGRNEQYF. CDR3 nucleotide sequence: TGTGCCAGCAGCCTTAACAGGGGGCGTAACGAGCAGTACTTC.

The V call is TRBV18, the J call TRBJ1-2, with unresolved D. CDR3 length equals 13 residues. V lost 2 bases and J 8 bases, leaving 12 bases between the germline ends. Germline-derived CDR1 and CDR2 are KGHSH and LQKENI. As DNA, the CDR3 is TGTGCCAGCTCACCAGAACAATCTTGGGGCTACACCTTC. This gives the protein CASSPEQSWGYTF. Using reference TRBV18 and TRBJ1-2 for the parts outside the CDR3, the full variable domain is NAGVMQNPRHLVRRRGQEARLRCSPMKGHSHVYWYRQLPEEGLKFMVYLQKENIIDESGMPKERFSAEFPKEGPSILRIQQVVRGDSAAYFCASSPEQSWGYTFGSGTRLTVV.

The chain joins TRBV29-1 to TRBJ2-1, with 7 bases matching TRBD2. CDR1 is SQVTM, CDR2 ANQGSEA, per germline. CDR3 length: 12 residues. Trimming at V came to 2 bases and at J to 10 bases, leaving 5 bases not matched to a gene. The CDR3: CSVENRGGEQFF. The CDR3, as DNA: TGCAGCGTTGAAAACCGGGGAGGGGAGCAGTTCTTC.

This chain joins TRBV7-9 and TRBJ1-5; TRBD1 agrees at 10 bases. The junction had 5 bases not matched to a gene; V was cut back by 5 bases and J by 7 bases. This CDR3 region has 14 residues. From germline, CDR1 is SEHNR and CDR2 FQNEAQ (reference sequence). The DNA of the CDR3 is TGTGCCAGCAGCCCGGACAGGGGGAACCAGCCCCAGCATTTT. It is translated as CASSPDRGNQPQHF.

J is TRBJ1-3 and V is TRBV5-4, with 7 bases that match TRBD1. V was pared by 0 bases and J by 7 bases, with 10 bases of the junction left unmatched. CDR3 length equals 16 residues. Germline CDR1 SGHNT, CDR2 YYREEE (reference sequence). The CDR3 loop is CASSLVRQGRINTIYF. The CDR3 DNA follows: TGTGCCAGCAGCTTGGTCAGACAGGGTAGGATCAACACCATATATTTT.

In this sample, this clone turned up a few times. The genes are TRBV12-3 or TRBV12-4 and TRBJ2-5, with unresolved D. The CDR3 is 12 residues long. Trimming removed 3 bases at V and 3 bases at J, with 5 bases between. Written as DNA, the CDR3 is TGTGCCAGCAGTTTCTCCGAAGAGACCCAGTACTTC. Translated, it gives CASSFSEETQYF.

The J gene is TRBJ1-1, the V gene TRBV24-1; 7 bases are shared with TRBD1. Germline-derived CDR1 and CDR2 are KGHDR and SFDVKD. Trimming removed 11 bases from V and 12 bases from J; junction bases left unmatched: 14. CDR3 length: 12 amino acids. The CDR3, as DNA: TGTGCCAACCGGGACAGACTTTACGGGACTTTCTTT. This translates into CANRDRLYGTFF.

The chain recombines TRBV4-3 with TRBJ1-6; 7 bases agree with TRBD1. The V and J ends lost 0 bases and 5 bases, in that order; junction bases with no gene match: 7. Per the germline V gene, CDR1 is LGHNA and CDR2 is YSLEER. This CDR3 region has 17 residues. The CDR3 DNA reads as TGCGCCAGCAGCCAAGATTTCCGGGACAGAAATAATTCACCCCTCCACTTT. It codes for CASSQDFRDRNNSPLHF.

The chain links TRBV2 to TRBJ1-4; D call uncertain. Germline-derived CDR1 and CDR2 are SNHLY and FYNNEI. V gave up 6 bases and J gave up 5 bases, with 10 bases separating them. This CDR3 contains 13 residues. CDR3 region: CASSLPSNEKLFF. As DNA, the CDR3 is TGTGCCAGCAGCCTACCTTCCAATGAAAAACTGTTTTTT.